This is a list of T cell receptor beta chains from one sample in a study of shared clonotypes between healthy human individuals. Repertoires were generated with immunoSEQ multiplex PCR, while TCRdb's copy carries only in-frame clones and drops some. The sample consists of 660,000 or so clones, about 95% of them appearing once. Sample: naive CD8+ T cells sorted from blood. These receptor sequences come from a young woman in good health. Both conserved end residues are part of each CDR3. D genes are given only for firm matches. The size entry is marked missing in some rows and otherwise reads once, few, many or a size class.

v_call	j_call	d_call	clone_size	cdr3_nt	cdr3_aa
TRBV27	TRBJ2-7	.	.	TGTGCCAGCACCAACCAGGGTGCGGGGGCGGGCGAGCAGTACTTC	CASTNQGAGAGEQYF
TRBV29-1	TRBJ2-1	TRBD2	.	TGCAGCGGCATTCTAGCGGGAGGGCTCAATGAGCAGTTCTTC	CSGILAGGLNEQFF
TRBV9	TRBJ2-7	.	.	TGTGCCAGCAGCGTAGGTGGATTGGGGTCCTACGAGCAGTACTTC	CASSVGGLGSYEQYF
TRBV29-1	TRBJ2-1	.	.	TGCAGCTTCACCTCACCTAACGGCGATGAGCAGTTCTTC	CSFTSPNGDEQFF
TRBV5-1	TRBJ1-4	.	.	TGCGCCAGCAGCCAGGAAAGGGCGAATGAAAAACTGTTTTTT	CASSQERANEKLFF
TRBV5-6	TRBJ2-5	TRBD1	.	TGTGCCAGCAGCTTGGGACAGGGAGTATGGGGGGAGACCCAGTACTTC	CASSLGQGVWGETQYF
TRBV27	TRBJ2-3	.	.	TGTGCCAGCAGCCCAATAGTGGCAGATACGCAGTATTTT	CASSPIVADTQYF
TRBV4-1	TRBJ1-1	TRBD1	.	TGCGCCAGCAGCCTACTTCGGACAGGAAACACTGAAGCTTTCTTT	CASSLLRTGNTEAFF
TRBV19	TRBJ2-7	.	once	TGTGCCAGTAGTAGCGGACAGTCAAGCTCCTACGAGCAGTACTTC	CASSSGQSSSYEQYF
TRBV5-5	TRBJ2-7	.	.	TGTGCCAGCAGCTTTGAGGGGGGTTCCTACGAGCAGTACTTC	CASSFEGGSYEQYF
TRBV4-2	TRBJ2-7	.	.	TGTGCCAGCAGCCAAGGCTCCTACGAGCAGTACTTC	CASSQGSYEQYF
TRBV5-1	TRBJ2-1	.	.	TGCGCCAGCAGCTTGACTGCCTTCCATGGCTACAATGAGCAGTTCTTC	CASSLTAFHGYNEQFF
TRBV13	TRBJ1-2	.	once	TGTGCCAGCAGCCCGACCACAATCTATGGCTACACCTTC	CASSPTTIYGYTF
TRBV27	TRBJ2-7	.	.	TGTGCCGTCAGGGCGCTGAGCTACGAGCAGTACTTC	CAVRALSYEQYF
TRBV5-6	TRBJ2-2	.	.	TGTGCCAGCAGTGGGCGGACCGGGGAGCTGTTTTTT	CASSGRTGELFF
TRBV4-1	TRBJ2-7	.	.	TGCGCCAGCAGCCACCCCGACATGAGTCGCTACGAGCAGTACTTC	CASSHPDMSRYEQYF
TRBV18	TRBJ1-1	.	.	TGTGCCAGCTCACCACGGGACACGAACACTGAAGCTTTCTTT	CASSPRDTNTEAFF
TRBV29-1	TRBJ2-7	.	.	TGCAGCGTTGTCACTAGCAGATACGAGCAGTACTTC	CSVVTSRYEQYF
TRBV30	TRBJ2-3	TRBD2	.	TGTGCCTGGAGTATGTGGGGGGGAAGCACAGATACGCAGTATTTT	CAWSMWGGSTDTQYF
TRBV7-8	TRBJ2-7	TRBD2	.	TGTGCCAGCAGCTTAGCTTTCGGGAGGGCGTTCGAGCAGTACTTC	CASSLAFGRAFEQYF
TRBV27	TRBJ1-1	.	.	TGTGCCAGCAGGGGAGGACGGCCGAGTCCTGAAGCTTTCTTT	CASRGGRPSPEAFF
TRBV21-1	TRBJ1-5	.	.	TGTGCCAGCAGCAAATACGCCGCAGGGGATCATTTT	CASSKYAAGDHF
TRBV30	TRBJ2-7	TRBD2	.	TGTGCCTGGGATAGCGGGACCGACGAGCAGTACTTC	CAWDSGTDEQYF
TRBV4-2	TRBJ2-5	TRBD2	.	TGTGCCAGCAGCCGACTCATAGCGGGAGCAGAGACCCAGTACTTC	CASSRLIAGAETQYF
TRBV7-8	TRBJ1-3	.	.	TGTGCCAGCAGAAACCTGGGGACGGAAATCTCTGGAAACACCATATATTTT	CASRNLGTEISGNTIYF
TRBV28	TRBJ2-4	TRBD2	.	TGTGCCAGCAGTTCCGACGAAATCGGACTAGCGGGAGGGCCGGCCAAAAACATTCAGTACTTC	CASSSDEIGLAGGPAKNIQYF
TRBV4-1	TRBJ2-2	.	.	TGCGCCAGCAGCCAAGGCAGAACCGGGGAGCTGTTTTTT	CASSQGRTGELFF
TRBV4-1	TRBJ1-5	.	.	TGCGCCAGCAGCCCGCTCTTAAATCAGCCCCAGCATTTT	CASSPLLNQPQHF
TRBV28	TRBJ1-4	TRBD1	.	TGTGCCAGCAGTTACCCGGGACAGGGGAAGTCATTGGGGGTGGGCGAAAAACTGTTTTTT	CASSYPGQGKSLGVGEKLFF
TRBV7-9	TRBJ1-4	TRBD1	.	TGTGCCAGCAGCTTAAGGGACAGCAATGAAAAACTGTTTTTT	CASSLRDSNEKLFF
TRBV19	TRBJ2-7	.	.	TGTGCCAGTAGTATGGGCCAGAGCTCCTACGAGCAGTACTTC	CASSMGQSSYEQYF